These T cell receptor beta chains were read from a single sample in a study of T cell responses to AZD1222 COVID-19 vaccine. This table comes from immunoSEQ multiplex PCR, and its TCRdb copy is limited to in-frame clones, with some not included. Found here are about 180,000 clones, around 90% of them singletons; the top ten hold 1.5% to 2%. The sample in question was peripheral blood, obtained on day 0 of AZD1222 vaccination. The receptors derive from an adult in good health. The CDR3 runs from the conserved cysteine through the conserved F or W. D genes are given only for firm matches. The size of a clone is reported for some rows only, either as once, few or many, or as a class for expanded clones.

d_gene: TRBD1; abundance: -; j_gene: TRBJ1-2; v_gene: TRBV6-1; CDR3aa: CASSEETGTGYTF; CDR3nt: TGTGCCAGCAGTGAAGAGACAGGGACCGGCTACACCTTC
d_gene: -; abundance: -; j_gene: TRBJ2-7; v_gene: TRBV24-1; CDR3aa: CATSHGGTGQYEQYF; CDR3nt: TGTGCCACCAGCCACGGGGGAACAGGGCAGTACGAGCAGTACTTC
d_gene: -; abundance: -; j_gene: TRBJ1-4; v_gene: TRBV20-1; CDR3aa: CSAPRGEKLFF; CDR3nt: TGCAGTGCCCCTCGGGGGGAAAAACTGTTTTTT
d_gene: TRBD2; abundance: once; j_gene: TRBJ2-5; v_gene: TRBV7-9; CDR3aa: CASSLGFRGEGETQYF; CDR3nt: TGTGCCAGCAGCTTGGGGTTCAGAGGGGAGGGGGAGACCCAGTACTTC
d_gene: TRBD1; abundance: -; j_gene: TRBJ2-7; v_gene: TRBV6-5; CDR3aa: CASSYRPGTGTEQYF; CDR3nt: TGTGCCAGCAGTTACCGTCCCGGGACAGGGACCGAGCAGTACTTC
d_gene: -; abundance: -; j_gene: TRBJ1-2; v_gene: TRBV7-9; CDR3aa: CASSLAAGQGYGYTF; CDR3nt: TGTGCCAGCAGCTTAGCGGCGGGGCAGGGCTATGGCTACACCTTC
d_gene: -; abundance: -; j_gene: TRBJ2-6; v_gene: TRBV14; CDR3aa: CASSQLLAQVLTF; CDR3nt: TGTGCCAGCAGCCAACTACTTGCCCAAGTCCTGACTTTC
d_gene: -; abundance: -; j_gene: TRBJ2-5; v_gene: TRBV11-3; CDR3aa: CASSLRYGETQYF; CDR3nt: TGTGCCAGCAGCTTACGTTACGGGGAGACCCAGTACTTC
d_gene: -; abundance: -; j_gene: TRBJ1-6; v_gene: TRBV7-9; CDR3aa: CASSFSGVGNSPLHF; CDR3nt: TGTGCCAGCAGCTTCTCAGGGGTCGGGAATTCACCCCTCCACTTT
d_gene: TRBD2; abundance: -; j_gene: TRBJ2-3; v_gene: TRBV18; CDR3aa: CASSPTRGALRTDTQYF; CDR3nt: TGTGCCAGCTCACCGACGCGGGGGGCCCTTCGCACAGATACGCAGTATTTT
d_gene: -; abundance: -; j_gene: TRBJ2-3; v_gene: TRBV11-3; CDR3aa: CASSFTGVTDTQYF; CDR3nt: TGTGCCAGCAGCTTTACGGGCGTCACAGATACGCAGTATTTT
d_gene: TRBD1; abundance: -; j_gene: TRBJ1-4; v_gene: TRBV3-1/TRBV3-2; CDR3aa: CASSQAGGGGNEKLFF; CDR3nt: TGTGCCAGCAGCCAAGCAGGGGGCGGGGGTAATGAAAAACTGTTTTTT
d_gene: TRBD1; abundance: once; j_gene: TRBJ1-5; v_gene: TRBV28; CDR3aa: CASSRNRGRSPRPYSNQPQHF; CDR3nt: TGTGCCAGCAGTCGGAACAGGGGGAGAAGCCCCCGACCATATAGCAATCAGCCCCAGCATTTT
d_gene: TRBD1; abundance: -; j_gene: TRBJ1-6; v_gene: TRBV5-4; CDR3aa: CASSPSDRGDSPLHF; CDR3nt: TGTGCCAGCAGCCCGTCGGACAGGGGGGATTCACCCCTCCACTTT
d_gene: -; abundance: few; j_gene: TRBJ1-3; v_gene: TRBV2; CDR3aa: CASSRQLSGNTIYF; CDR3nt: TGTGCCAGCAGTAGGCAGCTCTCTGGAAACACCATATATTTT
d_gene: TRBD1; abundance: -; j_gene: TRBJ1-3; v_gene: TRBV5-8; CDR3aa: CASSADRRSGNTIYF; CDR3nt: TGTGCCAGCAGCGCGGACAGGAGATCTGGAAACACCATATATTTT
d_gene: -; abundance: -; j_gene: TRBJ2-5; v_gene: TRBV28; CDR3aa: CASTRESRETQYF; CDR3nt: TGTGCCAGCACGAGGGAATCGCGTGAGACCCAGTACTTC
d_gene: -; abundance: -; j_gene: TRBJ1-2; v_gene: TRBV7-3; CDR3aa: CASSLGGSNYGYTF; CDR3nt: TGTGCCAGCAGCTTAGGGGGTAGCAACTATGGCTACACCTTC
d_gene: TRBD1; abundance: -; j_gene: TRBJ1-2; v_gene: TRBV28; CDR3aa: CASSFRGQGGYGYTF; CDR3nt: TGTGCCAGCAGTTTTCGGGGACAGGGGGGGTATGGCTACACCTTC
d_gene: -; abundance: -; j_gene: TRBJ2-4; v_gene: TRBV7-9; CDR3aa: CASSLTGVGIQYF; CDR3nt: TGTGCCAGCAGTTTGACTGGAGTGGGCATTCAGTACTTC
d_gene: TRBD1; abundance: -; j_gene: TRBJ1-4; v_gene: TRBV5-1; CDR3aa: CASSWTGGNNEKLFF; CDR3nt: TGCGCCAGCAGCTGGACAGGGGGCAATAATGAAAAACTGTTTTTT
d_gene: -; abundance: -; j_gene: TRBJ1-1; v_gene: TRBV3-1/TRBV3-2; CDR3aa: CASSQGRGGPNTEAFF; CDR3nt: TGTGCCAGCAGCCAAGGGAGGGGGGGGCCGAACACTGAAGCTTTCTTT
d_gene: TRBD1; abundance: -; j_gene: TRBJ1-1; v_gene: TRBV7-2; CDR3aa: CASSHRSGQSGTEAFF; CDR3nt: TGTGCCAGCAGCCATCGCTCGGGACAGAGCGGCACTGAAGCTTTCTTT
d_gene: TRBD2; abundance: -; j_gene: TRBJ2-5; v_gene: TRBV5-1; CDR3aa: CASTLGRTSGFLMETQYF; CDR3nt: TGCGCCAGCACCCTGGGTAGGACTAGCGGGTTTTTAATGGAGACCCAGTACTTC
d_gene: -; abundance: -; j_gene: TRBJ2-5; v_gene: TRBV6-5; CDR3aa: CASSLRQIQETQYF; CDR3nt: TGTGCCAGCAGCCTTAGACAGATTCAAGAGACCCAGTACTTC
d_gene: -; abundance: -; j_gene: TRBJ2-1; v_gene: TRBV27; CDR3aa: CASSYRMLLNEQFF; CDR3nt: TGTGCCAGCAGCTACCGGATGCTCCTTAATGAGCAGTTCTTC
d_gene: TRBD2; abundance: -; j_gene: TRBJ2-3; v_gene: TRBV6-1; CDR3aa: CASSETSGGPTDTQYF; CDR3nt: TGTGCCAGCAGTGAGACTAGCGGGGGCCCCACAGATACGCAGTATTTT
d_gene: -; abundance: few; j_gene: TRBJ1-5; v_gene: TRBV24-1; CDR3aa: CATPKPHVGQLNPGSNQPQHF; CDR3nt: TGTGCCACTCCGAAACCACATGTGGGGCAGCTAAACCCCGGGAGCAATCAGCCCCAGCATTTT
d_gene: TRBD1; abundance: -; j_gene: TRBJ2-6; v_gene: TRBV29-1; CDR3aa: CSVGTGVSGANVLTF; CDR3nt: TGCAGCGTGGGGACAGGGGTTTCGGGGGCCAACGTCCTGACTTTC
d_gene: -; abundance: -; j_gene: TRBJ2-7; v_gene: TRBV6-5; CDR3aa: CASSSPYEQYF; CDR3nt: TGTGCCAGCAGTTCTCCCTACGAGCAGTACTTC
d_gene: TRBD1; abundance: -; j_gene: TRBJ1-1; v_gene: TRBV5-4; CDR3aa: CASSYRTGAGLKNTEAFF; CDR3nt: TGTGCCAGCAGCTATAGGACAGGGGCAGGCCTAAAGAACACTGAAGCTTTCTTT
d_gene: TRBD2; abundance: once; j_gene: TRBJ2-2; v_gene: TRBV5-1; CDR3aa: CASSLLLAGGSNTGELFF; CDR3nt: TGCGCCAGCAGCTTATTACTAGCGGGGGGCTCGAACACCGGGGAGCTGTTTTTT
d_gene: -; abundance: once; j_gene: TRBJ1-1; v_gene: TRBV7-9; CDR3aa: CASSVNTEAFF; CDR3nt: TGTGCCAGCAGCGTTAACACTGAAGCTTTCTTT
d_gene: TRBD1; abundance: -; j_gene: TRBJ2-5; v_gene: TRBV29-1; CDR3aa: CSVGDRGLETQYF; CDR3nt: TGCAGCGTTGGGGACAGGGGGCTGGAGACCCAGTACTTC
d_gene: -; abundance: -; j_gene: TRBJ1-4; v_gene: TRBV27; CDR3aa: CASSFRRTATNEKLFF; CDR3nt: TGTGCCAGCAGTTTTCGTAGGACTGCAACTAATGAAAAACTGTTTTTT
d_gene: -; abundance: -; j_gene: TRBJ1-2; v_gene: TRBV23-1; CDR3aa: CASSHDKGSYTF; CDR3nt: TGCGCCAGCAGTCACGACAAGGGGAGCTACACCTTC
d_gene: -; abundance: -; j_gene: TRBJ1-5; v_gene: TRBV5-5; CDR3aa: CASSEDPGTTQPQHF; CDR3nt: TGTGCCAGCAGCGAGGACCCCGGGACTACGCAGCCCCAGCATTTT
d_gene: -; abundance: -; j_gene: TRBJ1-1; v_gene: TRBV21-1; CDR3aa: CASSKVPQPCCGIF; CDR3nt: TGTGCCAGCAGCAAAGTCCCACAGCCGTGTTGCGGGATCTTT
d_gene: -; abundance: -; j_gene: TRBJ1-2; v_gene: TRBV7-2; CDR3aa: CASSLARINYGYTF; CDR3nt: TGTGCCAGCAGCTTAGCGAGGATTAACTATGGCTACACCTTC
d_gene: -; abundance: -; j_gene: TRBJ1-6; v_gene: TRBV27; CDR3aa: CASSLSTGGNSPLHF; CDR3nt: TGTGCCAGCAGTTTATCAACGGGGGGTAATTCACCCCTCCACTTT
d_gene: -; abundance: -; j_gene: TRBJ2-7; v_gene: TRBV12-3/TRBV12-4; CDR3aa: CASSGASSYEQYF; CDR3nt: TGTGCCAGCAGTGGCGCTAGCAGCTACGAGCAGTACTTC
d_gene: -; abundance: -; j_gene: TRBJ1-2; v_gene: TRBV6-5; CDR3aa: CASTPRGGVGGYTF; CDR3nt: TGTGCCAGCACCCCCCGGGGGGGGGTAGGGGGCTACACCTTC
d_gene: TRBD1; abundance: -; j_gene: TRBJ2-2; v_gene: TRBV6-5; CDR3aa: CASTKGTATGELFF; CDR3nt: TGTGCCAGCACAAAGGGGACAGCCACCGGGGAGCTGTTTTTT
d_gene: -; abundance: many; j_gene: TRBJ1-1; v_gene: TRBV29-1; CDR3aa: CSVPGRATEAFF; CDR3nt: TGCAGCGTCCCAGGGAGGGCCACTGAAGCTTTCTTT
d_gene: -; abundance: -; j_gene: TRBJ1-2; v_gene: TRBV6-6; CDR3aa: CASSYSERDGYTF; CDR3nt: TGTGCCAGCAGTTACTCGGAAAGGGATGGCTACACCTTC
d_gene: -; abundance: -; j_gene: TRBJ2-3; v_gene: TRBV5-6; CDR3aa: CASSIRTGTDTQYF; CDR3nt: TGTGCCAGCAGCATAAGGACGGGCACAGATACGCAGTATTTT
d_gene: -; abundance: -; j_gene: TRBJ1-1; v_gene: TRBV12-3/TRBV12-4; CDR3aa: CASSFSDAEAFF; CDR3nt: TGTGCCAGCAGCTTCTCGGATGCTGAAGCTTTCTTT
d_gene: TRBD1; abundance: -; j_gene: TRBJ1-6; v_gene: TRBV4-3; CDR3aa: CASSQEETGAHNSPLHF; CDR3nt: TGCGCCAGCAGCCAAGAGGAGACAGGGGCCCATAATTCACCCCTCCACTTT